A selection of T cell receptor beta chains follows, all from one sample in a study of graft-versus-host responses after intestinal transplantation. Profiling relied on immunoSEQ multiplex PCR, and the TCRdb table lists in-frame clones only, not all of them. There are roughly 120,000 clones in the sample; 85% to 95% occur only once, and more than 0.095% lies in the top ten. Their antigen targets remain unknown. Source: unstimulated CD4+ T cells sorted from spleen or lymph node cells, taken before intestinal transplant. These TCRs come from a human donor who received an intestinal transplant. Both conserved end residues are part of each CDR3. Fields, in order: clone size, V gene, J gene, D gene, CDR3 DNA, CDR3 protein. A D gene is named only where the DNA matches it firmly. Expanded clones are given a class, and other clones once, few, many or no size at all.

size: .
V: TRBV7-8
J: TRBJ1-5
D: TRBD1
DNA: TGTGCCAGCAGCTCTAGACAGGGAAATCAGCCCCAGCATTTT
CDR3: CASSSRQGNQPQHF

size: .
V: TRBV7-9
J: TRBJ2-6
D: TRBD1
DNA: TGTGCCAGCAGCTTTGTGGACAGGTCTGGGGCCAACGTCCTGACTTTC
CDR3: CASSFVDRSGANVLTF

size: .
V: TRBV25-1
J: TRBJ2-1
D: .
DNA: TGTGCCAGCAGTGAATGGGATAGCGATGAGCAGTTCTTC
CDR3: CASSEWDSDEQFF

size: .
V: TRBV9
J: TRBJ2-5
D: TRBD2
DNA: TGTGCCAGCAGCGTAGCGGCTAGCGGGAGGGAGACCCAGTACTTC
CDR3: CASSVAASGRETQYF

size: .
V: TRBV19
J: TRBJ2-7
D: .
DNA: TGTGCCAGTAGTGCTACATCCAATAAGGGCTACGAGCAGTACTTC
CDR3: CASSATSNKGYEQYF

size: .
V: TRBV6-1
J: TRBJ1-5
D: .
DNA: TGTGCCAGCAGTGCTTGGCAGGCCCAGCATTTT
CDR3: CASSAWQAQHF

size: .
V: TRBV7-9
J: TRBJ1-1
D: TRBD1
DNA: TGTGCCAGCAGCTTAAGAGCAAGACAGGGGGCGAGGACTGAAGCTTTCTTT
CDR3: CASSLRARQGARTEAFF

size: once
V: TRBV7-2
J: TRBJ2-7
D: TRBD2
DNA: TGTGCCAGCAGCTTAGCCGGGAGGGCCATGTACGAGCAGTACTTC
CDR3: CASSLAGRAMYEQYF

size: few
V: TRBV10-1
J: TRBJ2-1
D: .
DNA: TGCGCCAGCAGTGACGCCAGGAGCTCCTACAATGAGCAGTTCTTC
CDR3: CASSDARSSYNEQFF

size: .
V: TRBV10-1
J: TRBJ1-1
D: TRBD1
DNA: TGCGCCAGCAGTAAGGACAGGGGGAGGATCACTGAAGCTTTCTTT
CDR3: CASSKDRGRITEAFF

size: .
V: TRBV7-9
J: TRBJ2-1
D: TRBD2
DNA: TGTGCCAGCAGCTTTAAGCGGGAGGGGAATGAGCAGTTCTTC
CDR3: CASSFKREGNEQFF

size: .
V: TRBV11-2
J: TRBJ2-7
D: .
DNA: TGTGCCAGCAGCAAGGACATTCCCTACGAGCAGTACTTC
CDR3: CASSKDIPYEQYF

size: .
V: TRBV19
J: TRBJ1-2
D: .
DNA: TGTGCCAGTAGTATAGTAGATTATGGCTACACCTTC
CDR3: CASSIVDYGYTF

size: .
V: TRBV28
J: TRBJ1-5
D: .
DNA: TGTGCCAGCAGTTTTTTCTCCGGTGATTTCGGCTATAGCAATCAGCCCCAGCATTTT
CDR3: CASSFFSGDFGYSNQPQHF

size: .
V: TRBV5-4
J: TRBJ2-1
D: TRBD1
DNA: TGTGCCAGCAGCTTGGCAGGGACAGGGGTGGGGGTTCTGTTCTTC
CDR3: CASSLAGTGVGVLFF

size: .
V: TRBV2
J: TRBJ1-1
D: .
DNA: TGTGCCAGCTTGCAGACTGAAGCTTTCTTT
CDR3: CASLQTEAFF

size: .
V: TRBV5-6
J: TRBJ1-5
D: .
DNA: TGTGCCAGCAGCTTGCAGGGGCTCGGGCAGCCCCAGCATTTT
CDR3: CASSLQGLGQPQHF

size: .
V: TRBV9
J: TRBJ2-3
D: .
DNA: TGTGCCAGCAGCAACGGACCCCTAGATACGCAGTATTTT
CDR3: CASSNGPLDTQYF

size: .
V: TRBV30
J: TRBJ2-7
D: TRBD2
DNA: TGTGCCTGGAGTCCCCTCACTAGCGGCAGCTCCTACGAGCAGTACTTC
CDR3: CAWSPLTSGSSYEQYF

size: .
V: TRBV28
J: TRBJ1-3
D: .
DNA: TGTGCCAGCACACGGGGGGCAGGCCCAGCTGGAAACACCATATATTTT
CDR3: CASTRGAGPAGNTIYF

size: .
V: TRBV19
J: TRBJ2-1
D: TRBD2
DNA: TGTGCCAGTAGTCTTTCAGCGGGAGGGCCCTCCTACAATGAGCAGTTCTTC
CDR3: CASSLSAGGPSYNEQFF

size: .
V: TRBV9
J: TRBJ2-4
D: TRBD2
DNA: TGTGCCAGCAGCGTAGGAGTCCCTTTTGGAGCGGGAGAGGGGAGCATTCAGTACTTC
CDR3: CASSVGVPFGAGEGSIQYF

size: .
V: TRBV27
J: TRBJ2-2
D: TRBD1
DNA: TGTGCCAGCGGCCGGTGGACAGGGGCTAACACCGGGGAGCTGTTTTTT
CDR3: CASGRWTGANTGELFF

size: .
V: TRBV23-1
J: TRBJ2-5
D: .
DNA: TGCGCCATCGCTAAAGGGGGACGGTTCAAAGAGACCCAGTACTTC
CDR3: CAIAKGGRFKETQYF

size: .
V: TRBV7-8
J: TRBJ2-7
D: TRBD2
DNA: TGTGCCAGCAGCTCTCGCGGGAGGGCCTACGAGCAGTACTTC
CDR3: CASSSRGRAYEQYF

size: .
V: TRBV6-5
J: TRBJ1-1
D: .
DNA: TGTGCCAGCAGTTACGAGAGACAGACGAACACTGAAGCTTTCTTT
CDR3: CASSYERQTNTEAFF

size: .
V: TRBV27
J: TRBJ1-4
D: .
DNA: TGTGCCAGCAGCCGAGGGTCAACTAATGAAAAACTGTTTTTT
CDR3: CASSRGSTNEKLFF

size: .
V: TRBV18
J: TRBJ1-1
D: .
DNA: TGTGCCAGCTCACGGGGCAGGTCGAACACTGAAGCTTTCTTT
CDR3: CASSRGRSNTEAFF

size: .
V: TRBV28
J: TRBJ2-3
D: TRBD1
DNA: TGTGCCAGCACACAGGGGGCGGAAGATACGCAGTATTTT
CDR3: CASTQGAEDTQYF

size: .
V: TRBV29-1
J: TRBJ1-2
D: TRBD1
DNA: TGCAGCGTTCACAGGGGGCTTTGGGGCTACACCTTC
CDR3: CSVHRGLWGYTF

size: .
V: TRBV7-3
J: TRBJ2-6
D: TRBD1
DNA: TGTGCCAGCAGCTCACAGGGGGCGCTAACTTCTGGGGCCAACGTCCTGACTTTC
CDR3: CASSSQGALTSGANVLTF

size: .
V: TRBV27
J: TRBJ2-1
D: TRBD2
DNA: TGTGCCAGCAGTCCACGGGCGACTAGCGGGAGGGCGCTCAGTGAGCAGTTCTTC
CDR3: CASSPRATSGRALSEQFF

size: few
V: TRBV7-9
J: TRBJ2-1
D: TRBD2
DNA: TGTGCCAGCAGCTTAATGGGGACTAGCGAGTACAATGAGCAGTTCTTC
CDR3: CASSLMGTSEYNEQFF